A selection of T cell receptor beta chains follows, all from one sample in a study of Graves' ophthalmopathy and Graves' hyperthyroidism. Using its own MiXCR run on the multiplex PCR reads, TCRdb lists one record per CDR3 protein. The table records about 400,000 distinct CDR3 sequences, roughly 18% of them present only once. Sequencing was carried out using peripheral blood. The receptors were sampled from a woman younger than 30 with Graves' ophthalmopathy. Both conserved end residues are part of each CDR3. A D gene is named only where the DNA matches it firmly. Rows may omit the clone size; those that give it use once, few, many or a size class.

length,size,V,J,D,DNA,CDR3
15,many,TRBV10-1,TRBJ2-4,TRBD2,TGCGCCAGCAGTGAATCATCGGGGGGTAAAAACATTCAGTACTTC,CASSESSGGKNIQYF
12,many,TRBV18,TRBJ2-4,NA,TGTGCCAGCTCACCAACCTCAGGGGTTCAGTACTTC,CASSPTSGVQYF
15,many,TRBV20-1,TRBJ2-5,TRBD1,TGCAGTGCTAGAGACCCCCTAGACAGGGGAGAGACCCAGTACTTC,CSARDPLDRGETQYF
15,many,TRBV28,TRBJ2-7,TRBD2,TGTGCCAGCAGTTCTAGCGGGGCGGCCCGCTACGAGCAGTACTTC,CASSSSGAARYEQYF
15,many,TRBV4-2,TRBJ1-1,NA,TGTGCCAGCAGCCAAGTTCGGCACACGAACACTGAAGCTTTCTTT,CASSQVRHTNTEAFF
12,many,TRBV28,TRBJ2-7,NA,TGTGCCAGCAGAAAGGGGCTCTACGAGCAGTACTTC,CASRKGLYEQYF
16,many,TRBV6-1,TRBJ2-7,NA,TGTGCCAGCAGTCCTTCTCTGACAGGACATACCTACGAGCAGTACTTC,CASSPSLTGHTYEQYF
11,NA,TRBV25-1,TRBJ1-1,NA,TGTGCCAGCACGGTGGGCGCTGAAGCTTTCTTT,CASTVGAEAFF
15,many,TRBV12-3/TRBV12-4,TRBJ1-1,TRBD1,TGTGCCAGCAGTTTAGCTGACTTGCAGGGGGCTGAAGCTTTCTTT,CASSLADLQGAEAFF
16,many,TRBV7-8,TRBJ2-2,TRBD2,TGTGCCAGCAGCTTAGTTCAGCGGGGAGGGATCGGGGAGCTGTTTTTT,CASSLVQRGGIGELFF